This TCR beta chain was recorded in a study of early T cells in non-severe SARS-CoV-2 infection. The TCR library protocol attached unique molecular identifiers to the individual cDNA molecules. TCRdb used MiXCR to reprocess the 5' RACE reads, holding one entry per CDR3 protein. The table lists around 50,000 distinct CDR3 sequences, around 9.1% of them singletons, with roughly 4% in the top ten. Germline CDR1 reads SNHLY; CDR2 reads FYNNEI. This CDR3 is built from 14 residues. V shed 4 bases and J 9 bases; nucleotides not matched to a gene: 4. Material: whole blood. The chain has TRBV2 and TRBJ2-1; 12 bases are a match to TRBD2. The clonotype comes from an adult who was a healthcare worker with PCR-confirmed SARS-CoV-2 infection or an uninfected control (not recorded which). CDR3 DNA sequence: TGTGCCAGCAGTGTGCGGACTAGCGGGACTGAGCAGTTCTTC. Its translation: CASSVRTSGTEQFF.